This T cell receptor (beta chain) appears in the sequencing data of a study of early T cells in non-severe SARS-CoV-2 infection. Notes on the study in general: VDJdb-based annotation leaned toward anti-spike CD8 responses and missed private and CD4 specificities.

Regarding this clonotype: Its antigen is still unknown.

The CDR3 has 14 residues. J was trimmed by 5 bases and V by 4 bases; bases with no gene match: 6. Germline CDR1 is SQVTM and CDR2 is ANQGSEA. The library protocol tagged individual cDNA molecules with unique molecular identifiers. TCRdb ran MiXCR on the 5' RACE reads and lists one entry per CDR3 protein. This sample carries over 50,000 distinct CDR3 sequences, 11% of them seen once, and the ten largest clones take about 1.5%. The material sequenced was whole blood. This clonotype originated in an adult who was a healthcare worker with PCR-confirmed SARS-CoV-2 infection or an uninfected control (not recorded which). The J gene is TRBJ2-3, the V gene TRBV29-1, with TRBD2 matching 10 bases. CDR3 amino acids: CSVALAGVVDTQYF. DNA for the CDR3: TGCAGCGTTGCGCTAGCGGGGGTAGTAGATACGCAGTATTTT.